Presented here are 9 T cell receptor beta chains from one specimen sequenced in a study of molecular identifiers for immune sequencing clone quantification. TCRdb used MiXCR to reprocess the PCR reads, holding one entry per CDR3 protein. The table records about 320,000 distinct CDR3 sequences, about a fifth of them present only once. Material for sequencing was naive CD8+ T cells from blood, with Jurkat cell RNA spiked in. The subset was: FACS-sorted CD8+CD4-CCR7+CD45RA+ naive T cells. These receptors were obtained from a human donor in good health. Some libraries in this study had Jurkat cell RNA spiked in.

This chain links TRBV14 with TRBJ2-3; 8 bases fit TRBD2. CDR3 size: 20 residues. The V and J ends lost 1 base and 1 base, in that order; junction bases with no gene match: 16. The germline V gene has CDR1 SGHDN and CDR2 FVKESK. The chain's CDR3 is CASSQVRGSGTFFRTDTQYF. CDR3 coding DNA: TGTGCCAGCAGCCAAGTCCGCGGTAGCGGGACTTTCTTTCGCACAGATACGCAGTATTTT.

The rearrangement uses TRBV7-6 and TRBJ2-7; no clear D gene. Germline lookup yields CDR1 SGHVS and CDR2 FNYEAQ. The CDR3 spans 13 residues. Trimming removed 2 bases from V and 5 bases from J, with 10 bases in between. CDR3: CASSLRQAHEQYF. Written as DNA, the CDR3 is TGTGCCAGCAGCTTACGCCAAGCCCACGAGCAGTACTTC.

The chain links TRBV24-1 to TRBJ2-7; D unclear. With 5 bases removed from V and 6 bases from J, the gap between germline ends came to 10 bases. In germline, CDR1 is KGHDR, CDR2 SFDVKD. The CDR3 is 12 residues long. For the CDR3, the DNA is TGTGCCACCAGTGCTGTCTCTGGCGAGCAGTACTTC. This translates into CATSAVSGEQYF.

This clonotype has ten or more counts. The gene calls are TRBV14 and TRBJ1-2, with TRBD1 as a possible D gene (6 bases). V dropped 1 base and J dropped 4 bases, with 10 bases sitting between them. This CDR3 has 14 amino acids. Germline-derived CDR1 and CDR2 are SGHDN and FVKESK. CDR3: CASSQGPRGYGYTF. CDR3 DNA sequence: TGTGCCAGCAGCCAAGGACCCAGGGGCTATGGCTACACCTTC.

Comment on this clonotype: This may come from a read error, since a much larger clone is one base off. The V call is TRBV29-1, the J call TRBJ2-7, with 9 bases identical to TRBD2. The germline V gene has CDR1 SQVTM and CDR2 ANQGSEA. The CDR3 consists of 14 residues. The CDR3: CSVEGLADTYEQHF. In nucleotides, the CDR3 is TGCAGCGTAGAGGGACTAGCAGACACCTACGAGCAGCACTTC.

Details on this clonotype: The junction differs from germline at one of its ends, possibly a read error. The V call is TRBV28, the J call TRBJ2-7; 7 nucleotides line up with TRBD1. From germline, CDR1 is MDHEN and CDR2 SYDVKM. This CDR3 has 14 amino acids. CDR3 residues: CASSLRGLNVEQRF. DNA for the CDR3: TGTGCCAGCAGTTTGAGGGGGCTGAACGTCGAGCAGCGCTTC. Using reference TRBV28 and TRBJ2-7 for the parts outside the CDR3, the full variable domain is DVKVTQSSRYLVKRTGEKVFLECVQDMDHENMFWYRQDPGLGLRLIYFSYDVKMKEKGDIPEGYSVSREKKERFSLILESASTNQTSMYLCASSLRGLNVEQRFGPGTRLTVT.

In this sample, this clonotype turned up many times. The chain couples TRBV9 to TRBJ2-1; TRBD2 might be the D (6 bases). This CDR3 spans 13 amino acids. From germline, CDR1 is SGDLS and CDR2 YYNGEE. Trimming cost V 5 bases and J 8 bases, with 14 bases left between them. The CDR3 DNA sequence: TGTGCCAGCAGTGGGAGGATGTCATATGAGCAGTTCTTC. The encoded protein is CASSGRMSYEQFF.

This clonotype has at least ten counts. J is TRBJ2-3 and V is TRBV2, with D tentatively TRBD2 (6 bases). The V gene lost 1 base and the J gene lost 2 bases, with 13 bases spanning the gap. There are 16 residues in the CDR3. Germline V CDR1 and CDR2: SNHLY, FYNNEI. The CDR3 DNA is TGTGCCAGCAGTGAAGTCTCCGGGACTCCCACAGATACGCAGTATTTT. Amino acids: CASSEVSGTPTDTQYF.

V usage is TRBV18 and J usage is TRBJ2-1; D may be TRBD1 or TRBD2 (5 bases each). The CDR3 is made up of 17 amino acids. Germline V lookup: CDR1 KGHSH, CDR2 LQKENI. Trimming stripped 6 bases from V and 0 bases from J, with 18 bases between. The CDR3 loop is CASSPSPQGRSYNEQFF. CDR3 DNA: TGTGCCAGCTCTCCATCGCCCCAGGGACGCTCCTACAATGAGCAGTTCTTC.